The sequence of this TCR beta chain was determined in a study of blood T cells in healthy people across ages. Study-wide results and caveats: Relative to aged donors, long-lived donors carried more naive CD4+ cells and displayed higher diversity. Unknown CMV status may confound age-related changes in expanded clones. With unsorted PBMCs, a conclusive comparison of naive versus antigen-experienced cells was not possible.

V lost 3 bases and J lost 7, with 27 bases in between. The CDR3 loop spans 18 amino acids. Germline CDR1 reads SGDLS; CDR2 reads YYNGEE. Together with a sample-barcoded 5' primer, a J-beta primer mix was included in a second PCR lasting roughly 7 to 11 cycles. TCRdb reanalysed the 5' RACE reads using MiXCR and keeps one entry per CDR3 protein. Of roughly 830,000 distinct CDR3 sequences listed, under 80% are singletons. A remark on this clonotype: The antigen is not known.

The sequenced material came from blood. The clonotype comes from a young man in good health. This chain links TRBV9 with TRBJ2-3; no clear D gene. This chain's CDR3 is CASSGSVRRPHRGNTQYF. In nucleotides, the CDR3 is TGTGCCAGCAGCGGCTCTGTCCGACGGCCCCACCGAGGAAATACGCAGTATTTT.